The entry below describes one T cell receptor beta chain. These data come from a study of T cell changes during pregnancy in multiple sclerosis. Assay used: immunoSEQ multiplex PCR; TCRdb lists only in-frame clones, some missing. The data contain 20,000 or so clones, approximately 90% of them singletons. From germline, CDR1 is LGHNA and CDR2 YSLEER. CDR3 size: 18 residues. The germline V and J ends were trimmed by 0 bases and 5 bases, with 17 bases remaining between them. The specimen was CD8+ T cells from peripheral blood mononuclear cells, collected in the third trimester of pregnancy. The sequence was obtained from a female donor in good health, enrolled as a control in a pregnancy study. The V call is TRBV4-3, the J call TRBJ1-6, with D possibly TRBD1 on 6 matching bases. The CDR3: CASSQDPGGPVDNSPLHF. The CDR3 DNA reads as TGCGCCAGCAGCCAAGACCCTGGGGGCCCGGTGGATAATTCACCCCTCCACTTT.